Each of the 15 T cell receptor beta chains below was sequenced from the same sample in a study of blood T cells in healthy people across ages. It was with a sample-barcoded 5' primer and a J-beta primer mix that a second PCR of about 7 to 12 cycles was run. TCRdb fed the 5' RACE reads into MiXCR, producing one record per CDR3 protein. The profile shows about 1.5 million distinct CDR3 sequences, 42% of them singletons. The sequencing input was blood. These receptors originate from a woman aged 18 to 35 in good health.

The chain uses TRBV6-4 and TRBJ2-5; no reliable D call. The V end lost 0 bases, the J end lost 5 bases, and 13 bases lay between the germline ends. This CDR3 spans 15 amino acids. The germline CDR1 and CDR2 sequences are MRHNA and SNTAGT. The CDR3 reads CASSDSFGNYETQYF. For the CDR3, the DNA is TGTGCCAGCAGTGACTCTTTCGGCAATTACGAGACCCAGTACTTC.

This chain uses TRBV7-9 with TRBJ2-2; 7 positions match TRBD2. V lost 7 bases to trimming and J lost 4 bases; unmatched junction nucleotides: 12. This CDR3 is 16 amino acids long. Per the germline V gene, CDR1 is SEHNR and CDR2 is FQNEAQ (reference sequence). The CDR3 spells CASIPPAGVITGELFF. CDR3 in DNA: TGTGCCAGCATCCCCCCTGCGGGAGTTATCACCGGGGAGCTGTTTTTT.

The chain employs TRBV20-1 and TRBJ2-1; 11 positions agree with TRBD2. The CDR3 spans 16 residues. CDR1 DFQATT and CDR2 SNEGSKA come from the germline V gene (reference sequence). V was clipped by 0 bases and J by 5 bases; unmatched bases: 6. This chain's CDR3 is CSARDPLAGGNNEQFF. The CDR3 nucleotides are TGCAGTGCTAGAGATCCCCTAGCGGGGGGAAACAATGAGCAGTTCTTC.

A note on this clonotype: Sequence at one end of the junction differs from germline and may be a read error. The chain employs TRBV6-5 and TRBJ2-3, with TRBD2 matching 7 bases. Germline-derived CDR1 and CDR2 are MNHEY and SVGAGI. The CDR3 length is 14 residues. The CDR3 sequence is CACSPRGGTDTQYF. The CDR3 DNA is TGTGCCTGCAGCCCACGGGGGGGCACAGATACGCAGTATTTT.

This clonotype has only a few counts. This rearrangement joins TRBV3-1 to TRBJ2-3; D is undetermined. The V and J ends lost 1 base and 1 base respectively, with 15 bases between them. Germline V gene lookup returns CDR1 LGHDT and CDR2 YNNKEL (reference sequence). The CDR3 is 17 residues long. CDR3 residues: CASSQVRNRLGTDTQYF. In nucleotides, the CDR3 is TGTGCCAGCAGCCAAGTCCGGAATCGACTTGGCACAGATACGCAGTATTTT.

The chain carries TRBV5-1 and TRBJ1-6; D ambiguous. The CDR3 spans 14 residues. Per the germline V gene, CDR1 is SGHRS and CDR2 is YFSETQ. V was cut by 3 bases and J by 7 bases, with 11 bases left in between. CDR3 DNA: TGCGCCAGCAGCTACGACGGGAGAAATTCACCCCTCCACTTT. It translates to CASSYDGRNSPLHF.

In this sample, this clonotype turned up many times. The chain combines TRBV7-6 with TRBJ2-1, with D perhaps TRBD2 (5 bases). The CDR3 spans 14 residues. In germline, CDR1 is SGHVS, CDR2 FNYEAQ. Trimming stripped 3 bases from V and 3 bases from J, with 9 bases between. The CDR3 sequence: CASSLSGVYNEQFF. The CDR3 nucleotides read TGTGCCAGCAGCTTGAGCGGCGTCTACAATGAGCAGTTCTTC. The variable domain in full, completed from reference TRBV7-6 and TRBJ2-1, reads GAGVSQSPRYKVTKRGQDVALRCDPISGHVSLYWYRQALGQGPEFLTYFNYEAQQDKSGLPNDRFSAERPEGSISTLTIQRTEQRDSAMYRCASSLSGVYNEQFFGPGTRLTVL.

This clonotype is a singleton in its sample. The V gene is TRBV7-3, the J gene TRBJ2-1; the match to TRBD2 covers 10 bases. V lost 5 bases to trimming and J lost 4 bases; unmatched junction nucleotides: 8. The CDR3 spans 16 residues. Germline CDR1 SGHTA, CDR2 FQGTGA. DNA of the CDR3: TGTGCCAGCAGCACACTCCTAGCGGGAGCATACAATGAGCAGTTCTTC. It yields the protein CASSTLLAGAYNEQFF.

The V call is TRBV7-2, the J call TRBJ1-2, with a possible D match to TRBD1 (6 bases). The length of the CDR3 is 14 residues. V dropped 5 bases and J dropped 8 bases, with 18 bases sitting between them. Germline values: CDR1 SGHTA, CDR2 FQGNSA. CDR3 DNA: TGTGCCAGCAGCCCCCTTGGAGAGGGACAAGGCTACACCTTC. Amino acid sequence: CASSPLGEGQGYTF.

The gene calls are TRBV12-3 or TRBV12-4 and TRBJ2-7; D might be TRBD2 (7 bases). This CDR3 spans 13 amino acids. V was pared by 11 bases and J by 7 bases, with 21 bases between. The CDR3 here is CAAGGGSYNEQYF. The CDR3 region has the DNA TGTGCCGCTGGGGGGGGCTCCTACAATGAGCAGTACTTC.

This clonotype was recorded many times. This chain joins TRBV9 and TRBJ2-5; D may be TRBD1 (6 bases). The end of the DNA fits TRBJ2-7 better, so the J call may be wrong. The CDR3 runs 11 residues. Germline V gives CDR1 SGDLS, CDR2 YYNGEE. CDR3 residues: CASSTGFEQYF. In DNA form, the CDR3 reads TGTGCCAGCAGCACAGGGTTCGAGCAGTACTTC.

Points on this clonotype: The germline gene is not matched at one end of the junction; a read error may be the cause. This chain links TRBV24-1 with TRBJ2-3; a weak D match, TRBD2 (5 bases). The germline CDR1 and CDR2 sequences are KGHDR and SFDVKD. CDR3 size: 17 residues. CDR3 residues: CATSDKPGREPTDAQYF. The CDR3 DNA reads as TGTGCCACCAGTGATAAACCTGGGAGAGAACCCACAGATGCGCAGTATTTT.

The rearrangement uses TRBV5-1 and TRBJ1-1; no clear D gene. V dropped 4 bases and J dropped 1 base, with 11 bases sitting between them. Germline V gene lookup returns CDR1 SGHRS and CDR2 YFSETQ. The length of the CDR3 is 14 residues. CDR3 bases: TGCGCCAGCAGCATGTCTAAGAAGAACACTGAAGCTTTCTTT. It specifies CASSMSKKNTEAFF. Full variable domain (outside the CDR3, taken from reference TRBV5-1 and TRBJ1-1): KAGVTQTPRYLIKTRGQQVTLSCSPISGHRSVSWYQQTPGQGLQFLFEYFSETQRNKGNFPGRFSGRQFSNSRSEMNVSTLELGDSALYLCASSMSKKNTEAFFGQGTRLTVV.

The rearrangement uses TRBV6-6 and TRBJ1-6; D is unclear. The germline V and J ends were trimmed by 6 bases and 5 bases, with 17 bases remaining between them. CDR1 and CDR2 (germline): MNHNY, SVGAGI (reference sequence). The CDR3 length is 16 residues. The CDR3 protein is CASSLIDGEHNSPLHF. CDR3 DNA: TGTGCCAGCAGCCTGATAGACGGGGAGCATAATTCACCCCTCCACTTT.

This clonotype came up many times. The chain links TRBV20-1 to TRBJ1-2; the D is unclear. Germline V gives CDR1 DFQATT, CDR2 SNEGSKA (reference sequence). V was cut by 0 bases and J by 7 bases, with 9 bases left in between. There are 12 residues in the CDR3. CDR3 sequence (DNA): TGCAGTGCTAGAGATGTGGAGAGTGGCTACACCTTC. Protein sequence: CSARDVESGYTF.